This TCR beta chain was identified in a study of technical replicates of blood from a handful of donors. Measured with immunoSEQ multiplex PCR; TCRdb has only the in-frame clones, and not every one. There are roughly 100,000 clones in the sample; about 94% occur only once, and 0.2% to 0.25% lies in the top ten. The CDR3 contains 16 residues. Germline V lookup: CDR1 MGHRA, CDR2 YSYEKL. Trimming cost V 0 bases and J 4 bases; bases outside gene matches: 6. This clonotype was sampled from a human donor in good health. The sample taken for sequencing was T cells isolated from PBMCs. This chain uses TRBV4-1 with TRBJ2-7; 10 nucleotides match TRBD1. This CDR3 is CASSQDGDRGKYEQYF. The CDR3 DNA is TGCGCCAGCAGCCAAGATGGGGACAGGGGAAAATACGAGCAGTACTTC.